This T cell receptor (beta chain) emerged from a study of blood T cell repertoires in COVID-19 (dated by TCRdb to 2020 to 2022). Context from the whole study: The collaborator samples originated in the United States, Italy and Spain and spanned the acute and convalescent phases of COVID-19. The material from the prospective study consisted of cDNA or gDNA derived from T cells, B-cell-depleted T cells, or PBMCs. The repertoires were released in a freely available public database intended as a resource for research on the immune response to SARS-CoV-2. Nearly every sample came with metadata listing a de-identified subject ID, COVID-19 status, age in years and sex. The dataset comprised deeply sampled blood TCRbeta repertoires from subjects exposed to, actively infected with, or recovered from COVID-19. Where available, HLA class I and class II types were taken from metadata supplied by the sample provider and were not determined by assay-based typing. The samples were drawn from the first 160 participants of the ongoing ImmuneRACE study and from some 1,300 subjects provided by 6 global collaborators. The full study reports these points: How much clinical and demographic metadata was included differed by source and by participant, and the metadata was provided uncurated.

CDR3 length: 13 amino acids, cysteine to phenylalanine. The CDR3 DNA has 39 bases and is translated from base 1. CDR1 and CDR2, looked up from the germline V gene, are MGHRA and YSYEKL. One collaborating source in Seattle enrolled patients while the patients were actively infected and followed the patients over time throughout the course of disease. Each collaborating institution followed its own protocols to collect whole blood in K2EDTA tubes. For TCRbeta analysis, collaborator samples were shipped as frozen whole blood, as isolated PBMCs, or as DNA extracted from either sample type. TCRbeta CDR3 regions were amplified from genomic DNA by means of the immunoSEQ Assay, a bias-controlled multiplex PCR. Concerning the study's data processing: The number of nucleated cells in each sample was estimated by amplification of reference gene primers within the assay. To quantify the absolute abundance of each unique TCRbeta CDR3 rearrangement, sequence reads were collapsed and filtered. For each sample, productive Simpson clonality was calculated as the square root of Simpson's diversity index across productive rearrangements. In its TCRdb copy, this immuneACCESS table keeps in-frame sequences only and misses some clones. Where compared with another copy, unresolved V genes explain less than half of these, and the others have no known cause. The V and J calls and clone size are taken from that table; D and trimming were inferred from the DNA. A total of fewer than 600,000 clones appear in this sample, about 88% of them only once. The ten largest make up about 0.91% of the sample.

With respect to this clone: Its antigen target is currently unknown. No quality values exist for individual bases; no much larger clone is one base distant.

The rearrangement combines TRBV4-1 with TRBJ2-5, with the D gene too uncertain to name. The J call may be mistaken, given a closer DNA end match to TRBJ2-7. Sequenced input: peripheral blood. The TCR originated in a man aged 18 to 30 with COVID-19, enrolled during active disease. The encoded CDR3 is CASSPPSSYEQYF. In nucleotides, the sequence is TGCGCCAGCAGCCCACCGAGCTCCTACGAGCAGTACTTC.